What follows are 20 T cell receptor beta chains derived from one specimen sequenced in a study of technical replicates of blood from several donors. Assay: immunoSEQ multiplex PCR; the TCRdb copy retains only in-frame clones and omits some. Here the sample spans 85,000 to 100,000 clones, 90% to 97% being singletons. The specimen was T cells isolated from PBMCs. The receptors were sampled from a human donor in good health.

This clone was observed once. This chain connects TRBV27 to TRBJ1-6; D ambiguous. Germline CDR1 is MNHEY and CDR2 is SMNVEV (reference sequence). With 6 bases removed from V and 4 bases from J, the gap between germline ends came to 4 bases. CDR3 size: 12 residues. CDR3 nucleotide sequence: TGTGCCAGCAGCCTTTATAATTCACCCCTCCACTTT. Encoded protein: CASSLYNSPLHF.

V and J are TRBV7-9 and TRBJ1-1, with D possibly matching TRBD1 (6 bases). V was pared by 10 bases and J by 3 bases, with 12 bases between. The germline CDR1 and CDR2 sequences are SEHNR and FQNEAQ (reference sequence). The CDR3 is 12 amino acids. CDR3 bases: TGTGCCATGGGGGGGGGCTACACTGAAGCTTTCTTT. Protein sequence: CAMGGGYTEAFF.

This clone appeared a single time. The chain couples TRBV10-3 to TRBJ2-3; TRBD1 aligns across 9 bases. Germline V gives CDR1 ENHRY, CDR2 SYGVKD. V lost 4 bases, J lost 4 bases, and 6 bases stayed unmatched. This CDR3 has 15 residues. DNA of the CDR3: TGTGCCATCAGTGGGCCGGGACAGGGAGCAGATACGCAGTATTTT. This encodes CAISGPGQGADTQYF.

CDR3 region: CASSQQGNTEAFF. In nucleotides, the CDR3 is TGTGCCAGCAGCCAACAGGGGAACACTGAAGCTTTCTTT. V and J are TRBV19 and TRBJ1-1, with D maybe TRBD1 (6 bases). This CDR3 spans 13 amino acids. The V and J ends lost 9 bases and 1 base respectively, with 12 bases between them. Looked up from germline, CDR1 is LNHDA and CDR2 is SQIVND (reference sequence). Using reference TRBV19 and TRBJ1-1 for the parts outside the CDR3, the full variable domain is DGGITQSPKYLFRKEGQNVTLSCEQNLNHDAMYWYRQDPGQGLRLIYYSQIVNDFQKGDIAEGYSVSREKKESFPLTVTSAQKNPTAFYLCASSQQGNTEAFFGQGTRLTVV.

The rearrangement uses TRBV29-1 and TRBJ1-2; unclear D gene. V dropped 6 bases and J dropped 0 bases, with 11 bases sitting between them. The CDR3 sequence is 13 residues long. Germline-derived CDR1 and CDR2 are SQVTM and ANQGSEA. The DNA for the CDR3 is TGCAGCGTGGACTCTCTAGCTAACTATGGCTACACCTTC. Translated: CSVDSLANYGYTF.

Concerning this clone itself: This CDR3 is also generated by other DNA sequences in the sample. The chain links TRBV19 to TRBJ2-7; 7 nucleotides align to TRBD1. The CDR3 runs to 15 residues. Losses at the gene ends were 3 bases for V and 5 bases for J; bases not matched to a gene: 10. Germline lookup yields CDR1 LNHDA and CDR2 SQIVND (reference sequence). In DNA form, the CDR3 reads TGTGCCAGTAGTATTATAGGGGGCGAGGGTGACGAGCAGTACTTC. This translates into CASSIIGGEGDEQYF.

The chain links TRBV7-6 to TRBJ2-2; TRBD1 agrees at 10 bases. Trimming at V came to 5 bases and at J to 7 bases, leaving 10 bases not matched to a gene. Germline CDR1 SGHVS, CDR2 FNYEAQ. The CDR3 covers 16 residues. CDR3 sequence: CASSNPGQGYIGELFF. CDR3 nucleotides: TGTGCCAGCAGCAACCCGGGACAGGGGTATATCGGGGAGCTGTTTTTT.

The chain is built from TRBV28 and TRBJ2-1; perhaps TRBD2 as D (6 bases). V lost 4 bases to trimming and J lost 7 bases, with 26 bases between them. Germline CDR1 is MDHEN and CDR2 is SYDVKM. The CDR3 contains 18 residues. In DNA, the CDR3 is TGTGCCAGCAGTTCCGTTACAGAGCGGGTACGTCTGCCGAATGAGCAGTTCTTC. This gives the protein CASSSVTERVRLPNEQFF.

The gene calls are TRBV4-1 and TRBJ1-5; D call uncertain. This CDR3 comprises 16 residues. Trimming stripped 2 bases from V and 5 bases from J, with 16 bases between. Germline V gene data show CDR1 as MGHRA and CDR2 as YSYEKL. The CDR3 here is CASSQLWSPVDQPQHF. Here the CDR3 DNA reads TGCGCCAGCAGCCAATTGTGGAGTCCTGTGGATCAGCCCCAGCATTTT.

V is TRBV29-1 and J is TRBJ1-2, with no clear D. Per the germline V gene, CDR1 is SQVTM and CDR2 is ANQGSEA. V was trimmed by 5 bases and J by 6 bases, leaving 16 bases between them. CDR3 length equals 13 residues. CDR3 residues: CSVWGGEMDGYTF. The CDR3 coding sequence is TGCAGCGTTTGGGGAGGTGAAATGGATGGCTACACCTTC.

The CDR3 region is CASSEQRTSASGTQYF. CDR3 DNA sequence: TGTGCCAGCAGTGAACAGAGGACTAGCGCCTCGGGGACCCAGTACTTC. V is TRBV6-1 and J is TRBJ2-5; 9 nucleotides align to TRBD2. From germline, CDR1 is MNHNS and CDR2 SASEGT. This CDR3 is 16 amino acids long. Trimming removed 2 bases from V and 7 bases from J; junction bases left unmatched: 11.

V gene TRBV5-5 combines with J gene TRBJ2-5; 11 bases map to TRBD2. CDR3 length: 15 amino acids. Trimming took 4 bases from V and 1 from J; bases not matched to a gene: 3. CDR1 and CDR2 from the germline V gene are SGHKS and YYEKEE (reference sequence). CDR3 sequence (DNA): TGTGCCAGCAGCCCGGGGACTAGCGGCCAAGAGACCCAGTACTTC. It encodes CASSPGTSGQETQYF.

This chain links TRBV5-5 with TRBJ2-7; TRBD1 matches 9 bases. The CDR3 length is 13 residues. Germline V gene lookup returns CDR1 SGHKS and CDR2 YYEKEE (reference sequence). V was pared by 4 bases and J by 7 bases, with 6 bases of the junction left unmatched. Here the CDR3 reads CASSTQGAREQYF. CDR3 DNA: TGTGCCAGCAGCACACAGGGGGCGAGGGAGCAGTACTTC.

This rearrangement joins TRBV6-5 to TRBJ2-2; 7 bases line up with TRBD2. The trim removed 10 bases at V and 1 base at J, leaving 3 bases unmatched. CDR1 MNHEY and CDR2 SVGAGI come from the germline V gene. The CDR3 is 13 amino acids. The CDR3: CATLAGNTGELFF. The CDR3 region has the DNA TGTGCCACCTTAGCGGGGAACACCGGGGAGCTGTTTTTT.

V gene TRBV6-5 combines with J gene TRBJ2-5; D not certain. The CDR3 spans 11 residues. Trimming left V 7 bases short and J 5 bases short, with 8 bases between. Germline CDR1 reads MNHEY; CDR2 reads SVGAGI. This CDR3 is CASTIRETQYF. CDR3 sequence (DNA): TGTGCCAGCACTATACGGGAGACCCAGTACTTC.

The V and J genes are TRBV10-3 and TRBJ1-4, with TRBD1 matching 8 bases. V lost 3 bases, J lost 7 bases, and 7 bases stayed unmatched. Germline CDR1 is ENHRY and CDR2 is SYGVKD. The CDR3 is 15 amino acids. Here the CDR3 reads CAISDRQGAGEKLFF. As DNA, the CDR3 is TGTGCCATCAGTGATAGGCAGGGGGCTGGTGAAAAACTGTTTTTT.

The V and J genes are TRBV19 and TRBJ2-7, with 9 positions matching TRBD2. The V segment lost 1 base and the J segment 6 bases; nucleotides outside the gene matches: 7. The CDR3 sequence is 15 residues long. Per germline, CDR1 LNHDA and CDR2 SQIVND (reference sequence). CDR3 sequence reads: CASSIGSGSGPEQYF. CDR3 DNA: TGTGCCAGTAGTATAGGTAGCGGGAGTGGACCCGAGCAGTACTTC.

This rearrangement joins TRBV30 to TRBJ1-5, with TRBD1 identical over 10 bases. Looked up from germline, CDR1 is GTSNPN and CDR2 is SVGIG (reference sequence). This CDR3 contains 16 residues. J gave up 3 bases and V 3 bases, and 8 bases lay outside the gene matches. The CDR3 bases are TGTGCCTGGAGGGGACAGGGGATTGGCATCAATCAGCCCCAGCATTTT. It yields the protein CAWRGQGIGINQPQHF.

The chain uses TRBV27 and TRBJ2-7; 9 nucleotides line up with TRBD1. V shed 2 bases and J 4 bases; nucleotides not matched to a gene: 12. This CDR3 is 17 amino acids long. The germline V gene encodes CDR1 MNHEY and CDR2 SMNVEV (reference sequence). CDR3 protein: CASSLRQGVASPYEQYF. CDR3 DNA: TGTGCCAGCAGTTTACGACAGGGGGTTGCCTCTCCTTACGAGCAGTACTTC.

The genes are TRBV27 and TRBJ2-1; D might be TRBD2 (6 bases). Germline V gene lookup returns CDR1 MNHEY and CDR2 SMNVEV (reference sequence). V lost 5 bases and J lost 6, with 17 bases in between. The CDR3 consists of 15 residues. CDR3 sequence reads: CASSLPSAGGNEQFF. The CDR3 DNA sequence: TGTGCCAGCAGTCTCCCCAGCGCCGGGGGCAATGAGCAGTTCTTC.